Sequencing of this T cell receptor (beta chain) was carried out in a study of cytomegalovirus exposure and HLA in healthy donors. As regards this clone: Its antigen is as yet unknown.

Findings of the study overall: A missense DCLRE1C variant was associated with V- and J-gene trimming of TCR beta chains in a later analysis, and an independent cohort replicated the association. In a later analysis, common viral pathogens appeared linked to several of the most significant clusters. Reportedly, TCR beta sequences accurately predicted HLA-A and HLA-B alleles in most subjects.

It was with 60 Vbeta and 13 Jbeta primers that the PCR ran. The repertoire was sequenced with immunoSEQ multiplex PCR; TCRdb's copy has only in-frame clones and lacks some. This sample has more than 130,000 clones, with roughly 76% found just once. The CDR3 is made up of 12 amino acids. Trimming removed 10 bases from V and 5 bases from J; junction bases left unmatched: 5. Per the germline V gene, CDR1 is ENHRY and CDR2 is SYGVKD. The chain couples TRBV10-3 to TRBJ2-4, with 7 bases matching TRBD1. The TCR was taken from a human donor in good health. The material sequenced was PBMCs. CDR3 sequence: CATSGQENIQYF. The DNA of the CDR3 is TGTGCCACCAGCGGACAGGAAAACATTCAGTACTTC.